Listed here are 8 T cell receptor beta chains from one sample, sequenced in a study of beta chain features in type 1 diabetes. Study-wide results and caveats: Type 1 diabetes patients had TCRB CDR3s that were shorter (moderately but significantly so) in all four CD4+ subsets.

The investigators reverse transcribed all of the isolated RNA, so they sequenced expressed TCRB transcripts. The repertoire was sequenced with immunoSEQ multiplex PCR; TCRdb's copy has only in-frame clones and lacks some. This sample has some 360,000 clones, with roughly a tenth found just once. No antigen has been assigned to these receptors. Sequencing was carried out using central memory CD4+ T cells from blood. All receptors derive from a man aged 25 to 45 with type 1 diabetes.

CDR3 protein: CASSLAGQGSVTYF. The CDR3 DNA sequence: TGCGCCAGCAGCTTGGCGGGACAGGGGTCGGTTACGTACTTC. The J gene is TRBJ2-7, the V gene TRBV5-1, with 10 positions matching TRBD1. CDR1 and CDR2 (germline): SGHRS, YFSETQ. The ends lost 0 bases at V and 12 bases at J; junction bases unmatched: 9. The CDR3 spans 14 residues.

This clone was observed a handful of times. The CDR3 protein is CASSARGGNEQFF. CDR3 coding DNA: TGTGCCAGCAGTGCCCGGGGAGGCAATGAGCAGTTCTTC. This chain links TRBV6-1 with TRBJ2-1, with D possibly being TRBD2 (6 bases). V lost 4 bases, J lost 6 bases, and 10 bases lay in between. The CDR3 loop spans 13 amino acids. Germline V gives CDR1 MNHNS, CDR2 SASEGT.

The chain links TRBV7-2 to TRBJ2-7, with a weak D call TRBD1 (6 bases). CDR3 length: 13 residues. The germline V gene encodes CDR1 SGHTA and CDR2 FQGNSA. Trimming left V 2 bases short and J 6 bases short, with 11 bases between. In nucleotides, the CDR3 is TGTGCCAGCAGCTTAAACAGGGAAGGCGAGCAGTACTTC. Translating gives CASSLNREGEQYF.

On this clone itself: This sequence may be a read error, since a much larger clone differs from it by one base. The chain joins TRBV6-5 to TRBJ1-5; D might be TRBD1 (6 bases). V dropped 6 bases and J dropped 5 bases, with 11 bases sitting between them. The CDR3 is 13 residues long. CDR1 and CDR2 from the germline V gene are MNHEY and SVGAGI. CDR3 region: CASSIRGDQPQHF. The CDR3 coding sequence is TGTGCCAGCAGCATCAGGGGCGATCAGCCCCAGCATTTT.

This clone was seen a few times. The chain carries TRBV5-1 and TRBJ1-2; 11 nucleotides align to TRBD1. V lost 1 base, J lost 10 bases, and 6 bases stayed unmatched. The germline gives CDR1 SGHRS, CDR2 YFSETQ. The CDR3 length is 14 residues. CDR3 DNA sequence: TGCGCCAGCAGCTTGAGGGGACAGGGGGAAACCTACACCTTC. It yields the protein CASSLRGQGETYTF.

This chain joins TRBV10-1 and TRBJ1-3; tentatively, D is TRBD1 (5 bases). Germline V CDR1 and CDR2: WNHNN, SYGVQD (reference sequence). Trimming removed 0 bases from V and 8 bases from J, with 17 bases in between. The CDR3 is 16 amino acids. For the CDR3, the DNA is TGCGCCAGCAGTGAGTCGGTCAAGGCCTCGGGGGACACCATATATTTT. Protein: CASSESVKASGDTIYF.

This clone was observed a handful of times. The V call is TRBV28, the J call TRBJ2-3; TRBD1 aligns across 10 bases. Germline CDR1 MDHEN, CDR2 SYDVKM. The length of the CDR3 is 14 residues. V lost 5 bases, J lost 4 bases, and 3 bases stayed unmatched. The CDR3 bases are TGTGCCAGCAGTGACGGACAGGGGGCAGATACGCAGTATTTT. Protein product: CASSDGQGADTQYF.

In this sample, this clone turned up many times. The chain joins TRBV7-9 to TRBJ2-7, with a tentative D call TRBD2 (5 bases). CDR1 and CDR2 from the germline V gene are SEHNR and FQNEAQ (reference sequence). The CDR3 contains 14 residues. Trimming took off 2 bases at V and 2 bases at J, with 10 bases between the two ends. The CDR3 nucleotides read TGTGCCAGCAGCTTATTTGAGGGAACCTACGAGCAGTACTTC. This gives the protein CASSLFEGTYEQYF.